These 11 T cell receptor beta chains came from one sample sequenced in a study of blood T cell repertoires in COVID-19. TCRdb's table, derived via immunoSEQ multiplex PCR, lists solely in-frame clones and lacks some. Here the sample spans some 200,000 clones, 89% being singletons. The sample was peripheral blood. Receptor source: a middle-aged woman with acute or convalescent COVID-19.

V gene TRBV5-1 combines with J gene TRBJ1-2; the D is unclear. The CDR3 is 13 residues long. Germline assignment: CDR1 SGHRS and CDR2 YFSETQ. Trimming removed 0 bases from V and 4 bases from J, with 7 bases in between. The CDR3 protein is CASSLDRSYGYTF. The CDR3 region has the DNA TGCGCCAGCAGCTTGGACCGCAGCTATGGCTACACCTTC.

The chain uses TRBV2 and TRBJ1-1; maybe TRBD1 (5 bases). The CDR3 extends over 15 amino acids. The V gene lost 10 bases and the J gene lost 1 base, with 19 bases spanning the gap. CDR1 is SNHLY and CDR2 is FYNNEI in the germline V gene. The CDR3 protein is CATAAGLGGNTEAFF. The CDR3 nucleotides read TGTGCCACAGCAGCGGGGCTCGGAGGGAACACTGAAGCTTTCTTT.

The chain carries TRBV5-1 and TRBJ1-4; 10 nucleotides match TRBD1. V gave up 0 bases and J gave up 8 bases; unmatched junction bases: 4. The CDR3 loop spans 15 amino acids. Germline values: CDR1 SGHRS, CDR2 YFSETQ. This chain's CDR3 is CASSLGDRGREKLFF. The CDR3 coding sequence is TGCGCCAGCAGCTTGGGAGACAGGGGGCGGGAAAAACTGTTTTTT.

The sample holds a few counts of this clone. CDR3 coding DNA: TGTGCCAGCAGTGTCAGGGGGCCTCACACCGGGGAGCTGTTTTTT. Translating it yields CASSVRGPHTGELFF. This rearrangement joins TRBV2 to TRBJ2-2; TRBD1 aligns across 8 bases. The CDR3 consists of 15 residues. V dropped 4 bases and J dropped 3; count of bases not matched to a gene: 4. Per the germline V gene, CDR1 is SNHLY and CDR2 is FYNNEI.

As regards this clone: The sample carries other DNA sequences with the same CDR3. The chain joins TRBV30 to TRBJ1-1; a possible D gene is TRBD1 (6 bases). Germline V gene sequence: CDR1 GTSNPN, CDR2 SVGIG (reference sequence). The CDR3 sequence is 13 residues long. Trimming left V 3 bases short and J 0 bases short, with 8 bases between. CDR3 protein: CAWSTGMNTEAFF. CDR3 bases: TGTGCCTGGAGCACAGGGATGAACACTGAAGCTTTCTTT.

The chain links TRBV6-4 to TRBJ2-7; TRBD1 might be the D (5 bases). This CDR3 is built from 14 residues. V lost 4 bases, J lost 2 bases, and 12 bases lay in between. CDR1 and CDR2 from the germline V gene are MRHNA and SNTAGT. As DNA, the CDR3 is TGTGCCAGCAGTGGCCCCTGCAGGGCCTACGAGCAGTACGTC. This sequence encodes CASSGPCRAYEQYV.

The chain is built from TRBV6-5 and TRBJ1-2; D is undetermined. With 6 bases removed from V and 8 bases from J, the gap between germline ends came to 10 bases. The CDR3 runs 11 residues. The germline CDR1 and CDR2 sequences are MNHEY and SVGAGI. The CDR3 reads CASRADWGYTF. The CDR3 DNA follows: TGTGCCAGCAGGGCAGACTGGGGCTACACCTTC.

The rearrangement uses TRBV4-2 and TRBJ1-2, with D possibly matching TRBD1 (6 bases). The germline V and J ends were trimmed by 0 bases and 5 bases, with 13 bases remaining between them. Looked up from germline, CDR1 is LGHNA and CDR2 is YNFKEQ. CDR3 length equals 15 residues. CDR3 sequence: CASSQDLKGGYGYTF. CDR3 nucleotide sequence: TGTGCCAGCAGCCAAGATCTTAAGGGGGGGTATGGCTACACCTTC.

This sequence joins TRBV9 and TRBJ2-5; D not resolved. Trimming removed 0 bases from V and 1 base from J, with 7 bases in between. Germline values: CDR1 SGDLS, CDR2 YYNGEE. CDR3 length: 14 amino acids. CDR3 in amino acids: CASSVEASQETQYF. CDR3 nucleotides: TGTGCCAGCAGCGTAGAAGCTTCCCAAGAGACCCAGTACTTC.

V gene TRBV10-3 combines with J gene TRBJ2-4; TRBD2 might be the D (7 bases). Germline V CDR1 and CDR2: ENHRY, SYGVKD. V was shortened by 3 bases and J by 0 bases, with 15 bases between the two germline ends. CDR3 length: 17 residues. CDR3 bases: TGTGCCATCAGTGACCCCCCGGGGGGCCTAGCCAAAAACATTCAGTACTTC. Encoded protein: CAISDPPGGLAKNIQYF.

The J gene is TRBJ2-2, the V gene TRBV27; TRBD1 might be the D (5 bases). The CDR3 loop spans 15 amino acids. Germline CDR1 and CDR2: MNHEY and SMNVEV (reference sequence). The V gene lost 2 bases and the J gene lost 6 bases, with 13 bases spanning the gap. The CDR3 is CASSLRAGRPGELFF. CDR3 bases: TGTGCCAGCAGTTTAAGGGCAGGGCGGCCCGGGGAGCTGTTTTTT.